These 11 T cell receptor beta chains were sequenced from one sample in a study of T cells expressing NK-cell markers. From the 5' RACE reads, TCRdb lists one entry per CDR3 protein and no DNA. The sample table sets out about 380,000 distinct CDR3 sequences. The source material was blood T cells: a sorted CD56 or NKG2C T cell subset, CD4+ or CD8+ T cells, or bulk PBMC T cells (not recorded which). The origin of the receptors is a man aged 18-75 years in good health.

The CDR3 region is CSARDWASGIQFF. This rearrangement joins TRBV20-1 to TRBJ2-1; TCRdb's D call of TRBD2 is untestable without DNA. The germline gives CDR1 DFQATT, CDR2 SNEGSKA (reference sequence). This CDR3 contains 13 residues.

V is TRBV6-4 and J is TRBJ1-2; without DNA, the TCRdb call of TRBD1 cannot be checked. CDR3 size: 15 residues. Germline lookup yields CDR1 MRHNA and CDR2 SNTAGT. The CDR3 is CASSDPRDRNHGYTF.

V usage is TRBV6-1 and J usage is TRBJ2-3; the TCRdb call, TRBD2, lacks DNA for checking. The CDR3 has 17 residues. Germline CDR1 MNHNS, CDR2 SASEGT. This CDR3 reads CASSEGLGGRGTDTQYF.

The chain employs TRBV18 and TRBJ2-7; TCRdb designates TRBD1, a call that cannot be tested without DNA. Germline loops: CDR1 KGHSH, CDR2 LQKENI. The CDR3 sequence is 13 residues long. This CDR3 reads CASSPGQRYEQYF.

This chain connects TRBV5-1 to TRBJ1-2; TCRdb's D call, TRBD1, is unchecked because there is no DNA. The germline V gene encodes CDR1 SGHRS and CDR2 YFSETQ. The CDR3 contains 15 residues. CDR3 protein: CASSSRTQGLRGYTF.

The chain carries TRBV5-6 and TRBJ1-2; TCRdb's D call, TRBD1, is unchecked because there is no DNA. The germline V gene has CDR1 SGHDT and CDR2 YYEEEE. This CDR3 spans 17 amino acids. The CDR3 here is CASTFQLAGARHYGYTF.

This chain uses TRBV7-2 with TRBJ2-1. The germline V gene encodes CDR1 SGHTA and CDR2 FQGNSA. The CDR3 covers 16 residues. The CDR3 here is CASSLGVGPLSNEQFF.

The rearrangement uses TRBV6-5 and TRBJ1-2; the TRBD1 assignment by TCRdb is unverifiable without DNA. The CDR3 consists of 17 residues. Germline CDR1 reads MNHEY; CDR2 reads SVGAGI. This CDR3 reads CASSYRSRDSTNYGYTF.

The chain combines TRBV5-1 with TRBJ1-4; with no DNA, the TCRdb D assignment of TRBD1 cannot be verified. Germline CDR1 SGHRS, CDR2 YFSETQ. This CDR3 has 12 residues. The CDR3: CASSVDRKKLFF.

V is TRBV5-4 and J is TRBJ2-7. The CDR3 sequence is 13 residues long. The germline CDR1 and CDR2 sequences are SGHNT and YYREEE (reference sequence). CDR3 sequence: CASSFKSSYEQYF.

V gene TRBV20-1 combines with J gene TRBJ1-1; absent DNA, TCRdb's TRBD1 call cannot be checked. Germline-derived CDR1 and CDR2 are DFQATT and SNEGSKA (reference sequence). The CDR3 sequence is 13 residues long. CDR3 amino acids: CSATDSPLPKAFF.